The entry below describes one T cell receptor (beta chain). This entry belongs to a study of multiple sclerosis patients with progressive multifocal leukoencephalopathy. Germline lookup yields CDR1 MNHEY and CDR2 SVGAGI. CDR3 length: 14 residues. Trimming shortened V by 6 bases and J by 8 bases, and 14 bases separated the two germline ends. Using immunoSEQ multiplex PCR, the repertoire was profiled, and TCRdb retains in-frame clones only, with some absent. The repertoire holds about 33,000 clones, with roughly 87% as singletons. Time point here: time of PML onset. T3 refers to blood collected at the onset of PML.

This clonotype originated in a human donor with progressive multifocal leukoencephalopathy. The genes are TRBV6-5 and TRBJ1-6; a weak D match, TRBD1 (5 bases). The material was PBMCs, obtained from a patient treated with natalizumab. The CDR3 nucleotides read TGTGCCAGCAGGCTGACAGCAGAGTATTCACCCCTCCACTTT. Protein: CASRLTAEYSPLHF.